This T cell receptor beta chain was recovered during a study of radiotherapy plus CTLA-4 blockade in lung cancer (dated by TCRdb to the late 2010s). Some background on the complete study: Objective responses occurred in roughly a sixth of enrolled patients, and around 30% achieved disease control.

Here is what the overall study found, with its caveats: After treatment with radiotherapy and ipilimumab, TCR clones that originated in tumors expanded in peripheral blood. Early dynamic changes in blood T cell clones, together with increased serum interferon-beta after radiation, were reported as the strongest predictors of response.

As for this clone: No antigen is known for it. Base qualities are not at hand, and no much larger clone is one base apart.

Receptors were amplified or captured by the immunoSEQ multiplex PCR assay. In TCRdb, the immuneACCESS table is reduced to in-frame sequences with V and J assigned. These tables do not hold every clone; where another copy was compared, an unresolved V gene accounts for under half, and the others remain unexplained. Present in this sample are under 95,000 clones, around 80% of which were seen just once. The ten top clones hold approximately 0.73% of the sample. Its CDR3 holds 13 amino acids, cysteine through phenylalanine. The only DNA kept is the CDR3, 39 bases in frame from the first base. As encoded in the germline V gene, CDR1 is SGHTA while CDR2 is FQGNSA. V loses 2 bases, J loses 10 bases, and the germline ends lie 12 bases apart. Focal radiation therapy combined with CTLA-4 blockade (ipilimumab) was tested in patients with chemo-refractory metastatic non-small-cell lung cancer.

The receptor was isolated from a human donor with non-small cell lung cancer who had stable disease on radiotherapy plus ipilimumab. The sample here was peripheral blood, taken from a patient treated with radiotherapy plus ipilimumab. This chain joins TRBV7-2 to TRBJ1-5; TRBD1 is possibly the D segment (5 matching bases). The bases read TGTGCCAGCAGCTTATCCAGGGACTATCCCCAGCATTTT. This sequence encodes CASSLSRDYPQHF.